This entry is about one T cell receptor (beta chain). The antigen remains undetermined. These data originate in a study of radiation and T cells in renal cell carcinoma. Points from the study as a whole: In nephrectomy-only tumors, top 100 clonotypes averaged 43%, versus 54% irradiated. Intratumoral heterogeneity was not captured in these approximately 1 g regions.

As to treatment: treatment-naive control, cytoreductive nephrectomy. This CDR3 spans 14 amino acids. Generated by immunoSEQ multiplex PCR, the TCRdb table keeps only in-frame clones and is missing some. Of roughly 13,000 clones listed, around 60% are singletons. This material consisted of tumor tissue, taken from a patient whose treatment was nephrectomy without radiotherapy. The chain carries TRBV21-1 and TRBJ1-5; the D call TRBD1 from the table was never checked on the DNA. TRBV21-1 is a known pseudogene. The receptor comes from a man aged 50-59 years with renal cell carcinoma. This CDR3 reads CASNDRVGNQPQHF. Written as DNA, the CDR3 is TGTGCCAGCAATGACAGGGTGGGCAATCAGCCCCAGCATTTT.